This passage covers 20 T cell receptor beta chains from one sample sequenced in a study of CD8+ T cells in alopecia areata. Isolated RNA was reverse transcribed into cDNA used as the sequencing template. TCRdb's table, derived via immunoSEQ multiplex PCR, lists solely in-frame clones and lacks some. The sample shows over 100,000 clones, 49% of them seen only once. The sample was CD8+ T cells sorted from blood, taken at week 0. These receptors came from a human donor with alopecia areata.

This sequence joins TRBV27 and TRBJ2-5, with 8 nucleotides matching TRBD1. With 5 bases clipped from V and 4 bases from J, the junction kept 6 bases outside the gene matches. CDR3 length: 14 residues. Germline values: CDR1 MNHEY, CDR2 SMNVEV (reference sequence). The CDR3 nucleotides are TGTGCCAGCAGTCCATCGGACAGGGTAGAGACCCAGTACTTC. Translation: CASSPSDRVETQYF.

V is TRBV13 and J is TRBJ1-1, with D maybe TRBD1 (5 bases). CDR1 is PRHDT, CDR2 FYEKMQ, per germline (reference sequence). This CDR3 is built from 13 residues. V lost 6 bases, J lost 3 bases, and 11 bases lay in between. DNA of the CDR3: TGTGCCAGCAGGGGCGGGGGTGACACTGAAGCTTTCTTT. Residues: CASRGGGDTEAFF.

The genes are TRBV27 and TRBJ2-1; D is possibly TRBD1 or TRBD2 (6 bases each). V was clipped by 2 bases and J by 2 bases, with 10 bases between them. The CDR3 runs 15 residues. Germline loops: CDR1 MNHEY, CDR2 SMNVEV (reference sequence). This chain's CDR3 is CASSLGGGPYNEQFF. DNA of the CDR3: TGTGCCAGCAGTTTAGGAGGGGGTCCCTACAATGAGCAGTTCTTC.

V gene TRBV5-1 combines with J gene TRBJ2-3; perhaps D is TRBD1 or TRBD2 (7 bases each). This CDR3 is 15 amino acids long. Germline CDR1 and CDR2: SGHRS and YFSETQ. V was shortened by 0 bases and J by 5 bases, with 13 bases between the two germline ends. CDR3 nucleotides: TGCGCCAGCAGCTTGGAACGGGGGGACAGAGATACGCAGTATTTT. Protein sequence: CASSLERGDRDTQYF. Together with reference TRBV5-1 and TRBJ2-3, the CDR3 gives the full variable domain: KAGVTQTPRYLIKTRGQQVTLSCSPISGHRSVSWYQQTPGQGLQFLFEYFSETQRNKGNFPGRFSGRQFSNSRSEMNVSTLELGDSALYLCASSLERGDRDTQYFGPGTRLTVL.

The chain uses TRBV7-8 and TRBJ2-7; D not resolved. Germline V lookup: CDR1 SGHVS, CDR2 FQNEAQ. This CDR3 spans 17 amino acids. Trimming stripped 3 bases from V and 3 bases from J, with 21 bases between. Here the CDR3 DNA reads TGTGCCAGCAGCTTGATGGTGGTTGAGACTGGGGACTACGAGCAGTACTTC. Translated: CASSLMVVETGDYEQYF.

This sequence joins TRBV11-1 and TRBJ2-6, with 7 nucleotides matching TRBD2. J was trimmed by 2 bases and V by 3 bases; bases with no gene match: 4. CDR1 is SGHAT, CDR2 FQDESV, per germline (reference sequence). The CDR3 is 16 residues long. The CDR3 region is CASSFLRGAGANVLTF. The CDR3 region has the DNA TGTGCCAGCAGCTTCCTCCGGGGGGCTGGGGCCAACGTCCTGACTTTC.

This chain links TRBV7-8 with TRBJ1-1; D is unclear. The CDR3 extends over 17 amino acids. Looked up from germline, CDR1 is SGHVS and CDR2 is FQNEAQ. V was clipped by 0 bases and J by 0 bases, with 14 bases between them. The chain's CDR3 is CASSLALVVGMNTEAFF. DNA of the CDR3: TGTGCCAGCAGCTTAGCTTTGGTCGTGGGTATGAACACTGAAGCTTTCTTT. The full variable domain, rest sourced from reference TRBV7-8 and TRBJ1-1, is GAGVSQSPRYKVAKRGQDVALRCDPISGHVSLFWYQQALGQGPEFLTYFQNEAQLDKSGLPSDRFFAERPEGSVSTLKIQRTQQEDSAVYLCASSLALVVGMNTEAFFGQGTRLTVV.

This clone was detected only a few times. CDR3 residues: CASSVDRGYEQYF. The DNA of the CDR3 is TGTGCCAGCAGCGTGGACAGGGGCTACGAGCAGTACTTC. This sequence joins TRBV5-6 and TRBJ2-7, with 9 nucleotides matching TRBD1. J gave up 3 bases and V 4 bases, and 2 bases lay outside the gene matches. The CDR3 is 13 amino acids. Germline V gene sequence: CDR1 SGHDT, CDR2 YYEEEE.

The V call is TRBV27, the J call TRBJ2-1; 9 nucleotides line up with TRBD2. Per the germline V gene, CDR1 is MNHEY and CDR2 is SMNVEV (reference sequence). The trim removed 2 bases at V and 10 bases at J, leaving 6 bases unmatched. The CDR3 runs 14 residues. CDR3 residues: CASSLGGGAREQFF. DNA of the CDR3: TGTGCCAGCAGTTTAGGCGGGGGGGCACGGGAGCAGTTCTTC.

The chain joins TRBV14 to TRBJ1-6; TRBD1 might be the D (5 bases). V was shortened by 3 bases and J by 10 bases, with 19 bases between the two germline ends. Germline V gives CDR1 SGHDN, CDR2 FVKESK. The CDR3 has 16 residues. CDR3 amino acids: CASSQNPGQSRSPLHF. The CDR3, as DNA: TGTGCCAGCAGCCAGAACCCGGGGCAGTCGCGGTCACCCCTCCACTTT.

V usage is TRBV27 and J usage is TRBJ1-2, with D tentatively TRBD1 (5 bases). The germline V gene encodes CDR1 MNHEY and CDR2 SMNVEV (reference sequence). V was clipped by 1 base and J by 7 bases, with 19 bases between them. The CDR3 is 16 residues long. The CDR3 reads CASSLWGGDRGGGYTF. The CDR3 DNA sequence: TGTGCCAGCAGTTTATGGGGTGGGGACCGGGGAGGTGGCTACACCTTC.

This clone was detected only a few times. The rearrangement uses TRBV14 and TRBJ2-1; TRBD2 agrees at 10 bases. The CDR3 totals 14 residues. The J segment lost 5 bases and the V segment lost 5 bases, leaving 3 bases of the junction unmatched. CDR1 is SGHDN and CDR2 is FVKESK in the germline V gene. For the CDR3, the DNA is TGTGCCAGCAGCGCACTAGCGGGGCACAATGAGCAGTTCTTC. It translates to CASSALAGHNEQFF. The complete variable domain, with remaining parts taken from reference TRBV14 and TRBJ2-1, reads EAGVTQFPSHSVIEKGQTVTLRCDPISGHDNLYWYRRVMGKEIKFLLHFVKESKQDESGMPNNRFLAERTGGTYSTLKVQPAELEDSGVYFCASSALAGHNEQFFGPGTRLTVL.

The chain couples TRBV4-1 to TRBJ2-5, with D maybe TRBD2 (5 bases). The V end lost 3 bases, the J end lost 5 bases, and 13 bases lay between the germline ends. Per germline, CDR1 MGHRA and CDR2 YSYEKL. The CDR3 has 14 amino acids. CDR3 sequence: CASSHPAGEETQYF. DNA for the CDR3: TGCGCCAGCAGCCACCCAGCTGGGGAGGAGACCCAGTACTTC.

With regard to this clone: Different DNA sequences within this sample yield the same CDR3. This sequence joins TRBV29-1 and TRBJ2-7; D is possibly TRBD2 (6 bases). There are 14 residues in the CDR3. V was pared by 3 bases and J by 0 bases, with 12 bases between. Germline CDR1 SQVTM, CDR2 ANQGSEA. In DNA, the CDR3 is TGCAGCGTTGAGGGGGGAGACAGCTCCTACGAGCAGTACTTC. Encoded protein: CSVEGGDSSYEQYF.

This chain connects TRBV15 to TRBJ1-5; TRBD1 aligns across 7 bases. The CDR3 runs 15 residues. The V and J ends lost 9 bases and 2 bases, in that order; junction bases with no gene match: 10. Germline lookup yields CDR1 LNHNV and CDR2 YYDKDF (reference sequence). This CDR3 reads CATGTAGEGNQPQHF. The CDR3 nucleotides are TGTGCCACTGGGACAGCCGGGGAAGGCAATCAGCCCCAGCATTTT.

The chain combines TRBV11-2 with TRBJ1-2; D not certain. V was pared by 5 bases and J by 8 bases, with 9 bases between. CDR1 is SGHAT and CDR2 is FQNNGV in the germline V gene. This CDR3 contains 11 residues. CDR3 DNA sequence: TGTGCCAGCAGCCGAGGATGGGGCTACACCTTC. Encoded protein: CASSRGWGYTF.

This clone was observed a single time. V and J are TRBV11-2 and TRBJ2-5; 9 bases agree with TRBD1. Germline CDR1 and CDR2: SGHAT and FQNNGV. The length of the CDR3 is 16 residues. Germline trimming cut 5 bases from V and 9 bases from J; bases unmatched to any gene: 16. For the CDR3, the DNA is TGTGCCAGCAGCGACGGACAGGGGCATCCCAGAGTGTCCCAGTACTTC. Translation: CASSDGQGHPRVSQYF.

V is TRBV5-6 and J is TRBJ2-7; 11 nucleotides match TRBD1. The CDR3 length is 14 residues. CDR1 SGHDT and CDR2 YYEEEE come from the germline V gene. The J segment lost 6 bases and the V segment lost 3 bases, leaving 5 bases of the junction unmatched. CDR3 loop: CASSSGTGGIEQYF. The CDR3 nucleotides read TGTGCCAGCAGCTCCGGGACAGGGGGAATCGAGCAGTACTTC.

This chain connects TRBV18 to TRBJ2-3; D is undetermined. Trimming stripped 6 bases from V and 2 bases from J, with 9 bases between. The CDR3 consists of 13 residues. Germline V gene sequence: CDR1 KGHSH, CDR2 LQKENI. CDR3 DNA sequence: TGTGCCAGCTCTCGGACCCACACAGATACGCAGTATTTT. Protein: CASSRTHTDTQYF.

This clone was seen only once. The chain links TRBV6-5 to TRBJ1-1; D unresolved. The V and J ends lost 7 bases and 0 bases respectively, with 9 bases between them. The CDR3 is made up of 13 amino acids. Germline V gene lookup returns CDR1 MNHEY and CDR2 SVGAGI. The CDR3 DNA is TGTGCCAGCAACCGCCGGGTGAACACTGAAGCTTTCTTT. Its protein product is CASNRRVNTEAFF.